The sequence of this T cell receptor (beta chain) was determined in a study of siplizumab effects on memory and regulatory T cells. Study-wide results and caveats: Sequences below about 10^-5 frequency were poorly captured, limiting mapping of alloreactive clones. Naive T cells appeared more diverse than memory cells and seemed to be major alloresponse contributors. Proliferating Tregs' suppressive function in siplizumab cultures went unconfirmed. Of the proliferating CD4+ or CD8+ clones, roughly 80-96% lacked a naive or memory phenotype that could be assigned.

This clone has only a few counts. The antigen is unknown. Germline-derived CDR1 and CDR2 are MNHNS and SASEGT. V lost 7 bases and J lost 4; bases outside the gene matches: 9. The CDR3 sequence is 14 residues long. The repertoire was sequenced with immunoSEQ multiplex PCR; TCRdb's copy has only in-frame clones and lacks some. The table has about 63,000 clones, less than 90% seen once. This sequence was found in a human donor in good health. The sample comprised memory CD4+ T cells sorted from blood. The chain recombines TRBV6-1 with TRBJ2-7; TRBD1 agrees at 8 bases. Written as DNA, the CDR3 is TGTGCCAGCATCCTGGACAGGGCGCGGTACGAGCAGTACTTC. The encoded protein is CASILDRARYEQYF.